The 22 T cell receptor beta chains in this list originate from one sample, sequenced in a study of sequential checkpoint blockade in melanoma. Repertoires were generated with immunoSEQ multiplex PCR, while TCRdb's copy carries only in-frame clones and drops some. The sample has roughly 12,000 clones, roughly four fifths seen once. Treatment given: randomized to nivolumab then ipilimumab (arm A) or the reverse (arm B). The sequenced sample was CD8+ T cells sorted from blood (inferred from file names), obtained from a patient given nivolumab and ipilimumab in sequence. The receptors come from a human donor with melanoma.

The genes are TRBV9 and TRBJ1-2, with D perhaps TRBD1 (5 bases). V was clipped by 0 bases and J by 4 bases, with 10 bases between them. The CDR3 extends over 14 amino acids. Germline values: CDR1 SGDLS, CDR2 YYNGEE. The CDR3 sequence is CASSVGRGIYGYTF. CDR3 in DNA: TGTGCCAGCAGCGTAGGGCGGGGCATCTATGGCTACACCTTC.

As for this clone: An end of the junction does not agree with germline; a read error may underlie this. The gene calls are TRBV4-3 and TRBJ2-6; 8 nucleotides agree with TRBD2. Germline V lookup: CDR1 LGHNA, CDR2 YSLEER. The CDR3 covers 17 residues. The CDR3 is CASSQSTPSGGANVPTF. The DNA for the CDR3 is TGCGCCAGCAGCCAATCGACCCCCTCGGGAGGGGCCAACGTCCCGACTTTC.

The rearrangement uses TRBV10-3 and TRBJ1-2; a weak D match, TRBD1 (5 bases). Germline V gene sequence: CDR1 ENHRY, CDR2 SYGVKD. The V and J ends lost 2 bases and 6 bases respectively, with 13 bases between them. This CDR3 has 14 residues. CDR3 coding DNA: TGTGCCATCAGTGAGGTGTCGGGACTGGATGGCTACACCTTC. This translates into CAISEVSGLDGYTF.

The CDR3, as DNA: TGTGCCAGCAGCCAAGGGGGACAGGGTTTTAATCAGCCCCAGCATTTT. This codes for CASSQGGQGFNQPQHF. The rearrangement joins TRBV7-9 to TRBJ1-5; 9 bases fit TRBD1. The CDR3 loop spans 16 amino acids. The ends lost 5 bases at V and 4 bases at J; junction bases unmatched: 9. The germline V gene encodes CDR1 SEHNR and CDR2 FQNEAQ (reference sequence).

The V call is TRBV6-4, the J call TRBJ2-5; TRBD2 is a possible D gene (6 bases). CDR1 is MRHNA, CDR2 SNTAGT, per germline. The CDR3 sequence is 15 residues long. The germline V and J ends were trimmed by 0 bases and 3 bases, with 11 bases remaining between them. The CDR3 DNA reads TGTGCCAGCAGTGACTCACGGAGGGGAGAAGAGACCCAGTACTTC. Its translation: CASSDSRRGEETQYF.

The chain couples TRBV9 to TRBJ2-2, with TRBD1 identical over 8 bases. This CDR3 has 16 amino acids. Trimming cost V 4 bases and J 3 bases; bases outside gene matches: 8. Per germline, CDR1 SGDLS and CDR2 YYNGEE. In nucleotides, the CDR3 is TGTGCCAGCAGCATCAAGACAGGGGCCGACACCGGGGAGCTGTTTTTT. Residues: CASSIKTGADTGELFF.

This clone was observed once. This chain joins TRBV2 and TRBJ2-7, with D perhaps matching TRBD1 (5 bases). The CDR3 is 12 amino acids. From germline, CDR1 is SNHLY and CDR2 FYNNEI. The V gene lost 1 base and the J gene lost 4 bases, with 5 bases spanning the gap. The CDR3 spells CASSEDRYEQYF. DNA of the CDR3: TGTGCCAGCAGTGAAGACAGGTACGAGCAGTACTTC.

The chain uses TRBV7-6 and TRBJ1-2, with a possible D match to TRBD1 (5 bases). CDR1 is SGHVS and CDR2 is FNYEAQ in the germline V gene. Trimming removed 5 bases from V and 6 bases from J, with 13 bases in between. This CDR3 region has 13 residues. CDR3 protein: CASSHLGGNGYTF. In nucleotides, the CDR3 is TGTGCCAGCAGCCACCTGGGGGGGAATGGCTACACCTTC.

Only a few counts were recorded for this clone. The chain joins TRBV7-3 to TRBJ2-7; possibly TRBD1 for D (5 bases). Trimming stripped 2 bases from V and 4 bases from J, with 15 bases between. Germline V gene sequence: CDR1 SGHTA, CDR2 FQGTGA. The length of the CDR3 is 15 residues. In nucleotides, the CDR3 is TGTGCCAGCAGCTTACGTCAGGGTGAACTTTACGAGCAGTACTTC. Translation gives CASSLRQGELYEQYF.

The count of this clone is one. The rearrangement joins TRBV19 to TRBJ2-5, with 9 nucleotides matching TRBD1. Germline V CDR1 and CDR2: LNHDA, SQIVND (reference sequence). Trimming took 4 bases from V and 5 from J; bases not matched to a gene: 5. The CDR3 contains 14 residues. This CDR3 reads CASSRITGGETQYF. The DNA for the CDR3 is TGTGCCAGTAGTAGGATCACAGGGGGCGAGACCCAGTACTTC.

This clone was detected a few times. The chain has TRBV9 and TRBJ2-3, with a tentative D call TRBD1 (5 bases). This CDR3 comprises 15 residues. The V and J ends lost 0 bases and 2 bases respectively, with 10 bases between them. Per the germline V gene, CDR1 is SGDLS and CDR2 is YYNGEE. CDR3 sequence: CASSVGGGHTDTQYF. In nucleotides, the CDR3 is TGTGCCAGCAGCGTAGGCGGCGGACACACAGATACGCAGTATTTT.

V and J are TRBV4-1 and TRBJ2-7; D remains ambiguous. Per germline, CDR1 MGHRA and CDR2 YSYEKL. Trimming stripped 0 bases from V and 2 bases from J, with 11 bases between. There are 15 residues in the CDR3. The CDR3 DNA reads TGCGCCAGCAGCCAAGACCCCAACCCTACCTACGAGCAGTACTTC. This gives the protein CASSQDPNPTYEQYF.

The chain uses TRBV4-1 and TRBJ2-7; 7 nucleotides align to TRBD1. V lost 0 bases to trimming and J lost 2 bases; unmatched junction nucleotides: 10. Per germline, CDR1 MGHRA and CDR2 YSYEKL. The CDR3 runs to 17 residues. The CDR3 DNA reads as TGCGCCAGCAGCCAAGACGCAAGGCAGGGGGTGACCTACGAGCAGTACTTC. It specifies CASSQDARQGVTYEQYF.

This clone qualifies as medium-sized. The chain is built from TRBV19 and TRBJ2-1; 11 nucleotides line up with TRBD2. With V trimmed by 7 bases and J by 1 base, 3 bases remained unmatched. This CDR3 spans 15 amino acids. The germline gives CDR1 LNHDA, CDR2 SQIVND (reference sequence). In DNA, the CDR3 is TGTGCCAGTAAACGGACTAGCGGGTCCTACAATGAGCAGTTCTTC. As protein: CASKRTSGSYNEQFF.

Within the sample, this clone is medium-sized (0.01 to 0.1%). The V and J genes are TRBV6-6 and TRBJ2-7; TRBD1 matches at 9 bases. This CDR3 spans 16 amino acids. The V gene's germline CDR1 is MNHNY and CDR2 SVGAGI (reference sequence). Unmatched junction bases numbered 16, after V lost 6 bases and J lost 7 bases. CDR3 coding DNA: TGTGCCAGCAGCCTCTTTCCGGGACAGGGATCCGGAGAGCAGTACTTC. Its translation is CASSLFPGQGSGEQYF.

V and J are TRBV7-9 and TRBJ2-7; 10 bases fit TRBD2. Germline V CDR1 and CDR2: SEHNR, FQNEAQ (reference sequence). CDR3 length: 16 amino acids. The ends lost 1 base at V and 3 bases at J; junction bases unmatched: 6. This CDR3 is CASSLERTSGYYEQYF. The CDR3 coding sequence is TGTGCCAGCAGCTTAGAAAGGACTAGCGGTTACTACGAGCAGTACTTC.

The chain couples TRBV28 to TRBJ2-5; tentative D call: TRBD2 (5 bases). The CDR3 has 13 residues. Deletions cut 1 base from V and 5 bases from J, with 8 bases between. Germline V gene data show CDR1 as MDHEN and CDR2 as SYDVKM. This CDR3 reads CASSLFGEETQYF. The CDR3 DNA is TGTGCCAGCAGTTTATTTGGGGAGGAGACCCAGTACTTC.

The V call is TRBV5-1, the J call TRBJ2-3, with 8 bases aligning to TRBD1. Germline V gene data show CDR1 as SGHRS and CDR2 as YFSETQ. The CDR3 has 15 amino acids. V was pared by 7 bases and J by 0 bases, with 7 bases of the junction left unmatched. CDR3 sequence: CASGQGETSTDTQYF. The DNA for the CDR3 is TGCGCCAGCGGACAGGGTGAAACTAGCACAGATACGCAGTATTTT.

The chain is built from TRBV10-1 and TRBJ2-2; TRBD2 agrees at 14 bases. This CDR3 has 19 residues. Germline V gene data show CDR1 as WNHNN and CDR2 as SYGVQD (reference sequence). J was trimmed by 0 bases and V by 6 bases; bases with no gene match: 9. The chain's CDR3 is CASRRGLAGVAANTGELFF. The CDR3 coding sequence is TGCGCCAGCAGAAGGGGACTAGCGGGAGTTGCCGCGAACACCGGGGAGCTGTTTTTT.

The chain employs TRBV15 and TRBJ2-5, with D perhaps TRBD2 (6 bases). Trimming removed 3 bases at V and 2 bases at J, with 13 bases between. This CDR3 spans 15 amino acids. Germline CDR1 is LNHNV and CDR2 is YYDKDF (reference sequence). The CDR3 DNA is TGTGCCACCAGCAGGCCTGGGGGGTTACAAGAGACCCAGTACTTC. Protein sequence: CATSRPGGLQETQYF.

The chain recombines TRBV7-9 with TRBJ2-1; 9 bases align to TRBD2. Germline CDR1 is SEHNR and CDR2 is FQNEAQ (reference sequence). This CDR3 has 16 amino acids. Trimming cost V 6 bases and J 0 bases; bases outside gene matches: 6. CDR3 residues: CASSPLAGHSYNEQFF. The CDR3 bases are TGTGCCAGCAGTCCCCTAGCGGGACACTCCTACAATGAGCAGTTCTTC.

CDR3 nucleotides: TGTGCCAGCAGTTTTGATCCTGGACTAGCGCACGAGCAGTACTTC. This translates into CASSFDPGLAHEQYF. V gene TRBV28 combines with J gene TRBJ2-7; 9 nucleotides line up with TRBD2. The V gene end was trimmed by 3 bases and the J gene end by 5 bases; junction bases not matched to a gene: 8. Germline V CDR1 and CDR2: MDHEN, SYDVKM. The CDR3 spans 15 residues.